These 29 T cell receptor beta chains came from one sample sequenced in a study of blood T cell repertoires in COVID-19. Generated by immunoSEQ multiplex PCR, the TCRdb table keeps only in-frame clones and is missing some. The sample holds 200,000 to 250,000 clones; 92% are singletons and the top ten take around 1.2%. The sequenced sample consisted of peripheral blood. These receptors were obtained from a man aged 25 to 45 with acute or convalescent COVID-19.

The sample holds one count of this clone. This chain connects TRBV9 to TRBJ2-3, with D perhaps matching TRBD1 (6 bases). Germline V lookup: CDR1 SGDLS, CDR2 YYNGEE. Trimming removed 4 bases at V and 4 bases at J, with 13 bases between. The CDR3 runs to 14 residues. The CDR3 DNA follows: TGTGCCAGCAGCCCACGGACAGTAGCAGATACGCAGTATTTT. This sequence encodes CASSPRTVADTQYF.

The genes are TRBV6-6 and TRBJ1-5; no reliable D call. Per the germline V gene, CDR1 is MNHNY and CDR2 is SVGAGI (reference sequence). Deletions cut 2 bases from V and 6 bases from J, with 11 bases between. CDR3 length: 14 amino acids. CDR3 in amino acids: CASSYGMRVQPQHF. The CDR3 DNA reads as TGTGCCAGCAGTTACGGGATGCGGGTTCAGCCCCAGCATTTT.

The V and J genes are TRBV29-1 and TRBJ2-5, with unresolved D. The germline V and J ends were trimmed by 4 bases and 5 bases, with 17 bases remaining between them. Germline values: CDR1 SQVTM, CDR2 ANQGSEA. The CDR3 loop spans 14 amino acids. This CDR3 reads CSVGPISLGETQYF. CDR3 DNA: TGCAGCGTTGGGCCTATATCGCTCGGGGAGACCCAGTACTTC.

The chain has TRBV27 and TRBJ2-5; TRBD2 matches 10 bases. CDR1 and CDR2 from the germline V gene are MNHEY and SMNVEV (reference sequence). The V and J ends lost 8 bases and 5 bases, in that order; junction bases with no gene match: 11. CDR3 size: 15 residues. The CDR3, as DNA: TGTGCCAGCGCAGGGAGGCTAGCGGGAGTTGAGACCCAGTACTTC. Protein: CASAGRLAGVETQYF.

CDR3 residues: CASSISGTRTQYF. The CDR3 nucleotides read TGTGCCAGCAGCATCTCCGGGACTAGAACGCAGTATTTT. The V and J genes are TRBV7-3 and TRBJ2-3, with TRBD2 matching over 8 bases. CDR3 length equals 13 residues. CDR1 and CDR2 (germline): SGHTA, FQGTGA. The V gene end was trimmed by 5 bases and the J gene end by 9 bases; junction bases not matched to a gene: 7. Full variable domain (outside the CDR3, taken from reference TRBV7-3 and TRBJ2-3): GAGVSQTPSNKVTEKGKYVELRCDPISGHTALYWYRQSLGQGPEFLIYFQGTGAADDSGLPNDRFFAVRPEGSVSTLKIQRTERGDSAVYLCASSISGTRTQYFGPGTRLTVL.

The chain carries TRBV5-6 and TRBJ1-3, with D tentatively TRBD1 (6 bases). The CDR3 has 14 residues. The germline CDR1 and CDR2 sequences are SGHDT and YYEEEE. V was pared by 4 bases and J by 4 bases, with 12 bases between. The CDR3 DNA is TGTGCCAGCAGCGACAGGAGATCCGGAAACACCATATATTTT. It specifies CASSDRRSGNTIYF.

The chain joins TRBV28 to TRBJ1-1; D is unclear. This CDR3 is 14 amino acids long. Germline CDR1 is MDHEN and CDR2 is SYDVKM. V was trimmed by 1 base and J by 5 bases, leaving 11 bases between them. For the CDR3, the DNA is TGTGCCAGCAGTTTATCCAGGCCCTCAACTGAAGCTTTCTTT. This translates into CASSLSRPSTEAFF.

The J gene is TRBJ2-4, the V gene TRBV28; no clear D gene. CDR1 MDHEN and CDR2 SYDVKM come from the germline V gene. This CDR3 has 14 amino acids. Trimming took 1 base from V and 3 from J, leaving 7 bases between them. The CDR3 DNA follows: TGTGCCAGCAGTTTATCCGGAGTCAAAAACATTCAGTACTTC. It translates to CASSLSGVKNIQYF.

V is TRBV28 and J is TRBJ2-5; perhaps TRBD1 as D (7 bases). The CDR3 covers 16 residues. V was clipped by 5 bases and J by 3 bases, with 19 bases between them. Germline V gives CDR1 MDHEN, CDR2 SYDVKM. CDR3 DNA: TGTGCCAGCAGTCGGGGGACAGCCACAGGGGAAGAGACCCAGTACTTC. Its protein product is CASSRGTATGEETQYF.

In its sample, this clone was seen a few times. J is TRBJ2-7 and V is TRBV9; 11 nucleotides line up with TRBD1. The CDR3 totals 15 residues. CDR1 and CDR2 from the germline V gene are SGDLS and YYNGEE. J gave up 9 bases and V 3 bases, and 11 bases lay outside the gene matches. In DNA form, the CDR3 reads TGTGCCAGCAGCGAAGACGGGACAGGGGGTGTAGCGCAGTACTTC. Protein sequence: CASSEDGTGGVAQYF.

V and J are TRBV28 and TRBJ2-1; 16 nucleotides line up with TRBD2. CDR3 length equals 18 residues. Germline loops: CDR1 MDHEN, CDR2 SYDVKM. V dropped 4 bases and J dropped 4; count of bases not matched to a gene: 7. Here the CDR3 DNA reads TGTGCCAGCAGTTCTAGCGGGACTAGCGGGGGGGCATACAATGAGCAGTTCTTC. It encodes CASSSSGTSGGAYNEQFF. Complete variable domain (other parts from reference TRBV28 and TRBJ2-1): DVKVTQSSRYLVKRTGEKVFLECVQDMDHENMFWYRQDPGLGLRLIYFSYDVKMKEKGDIPEGYSVSREKKERFSLILESASTNQTSMYLCASSSSGTSGGAYNEQFFGPGTRLTVL.

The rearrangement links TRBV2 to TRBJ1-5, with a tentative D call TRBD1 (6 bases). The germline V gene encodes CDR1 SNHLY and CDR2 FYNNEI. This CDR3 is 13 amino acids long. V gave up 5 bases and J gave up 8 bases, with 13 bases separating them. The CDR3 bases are TGTGCCAGCAGTCGACAGGCTGTTGAGCCCCAGCATTTT. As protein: CASSRQAVEPQHF.

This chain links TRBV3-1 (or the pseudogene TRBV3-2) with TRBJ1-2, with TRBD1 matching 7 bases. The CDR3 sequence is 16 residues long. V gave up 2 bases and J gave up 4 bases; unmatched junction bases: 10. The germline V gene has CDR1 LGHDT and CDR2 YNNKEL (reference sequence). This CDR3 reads CASSQPSGGPPYGYTF. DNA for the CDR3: TGTGCCAGCAGCCAACCATCAGGGGGGCCGCCCTATGGCTACACCTTC.

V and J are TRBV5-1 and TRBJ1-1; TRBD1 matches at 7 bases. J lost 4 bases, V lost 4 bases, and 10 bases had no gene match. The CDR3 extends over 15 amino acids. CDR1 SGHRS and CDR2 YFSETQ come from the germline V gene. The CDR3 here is CASSPRQGRGTEAFF. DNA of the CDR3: TGCGCCAGCAGCCCCCGACAGGGACGGGGCACTGAAGCTTTCTTT.

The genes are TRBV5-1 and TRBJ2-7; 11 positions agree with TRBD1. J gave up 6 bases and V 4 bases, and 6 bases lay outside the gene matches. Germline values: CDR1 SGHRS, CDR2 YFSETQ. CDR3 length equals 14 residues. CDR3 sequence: CASSRDRGTSEQYF. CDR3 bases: TGCGCCAGCAGCCGGGACAGGGGGACGTCCGAGCAGTACTTC.

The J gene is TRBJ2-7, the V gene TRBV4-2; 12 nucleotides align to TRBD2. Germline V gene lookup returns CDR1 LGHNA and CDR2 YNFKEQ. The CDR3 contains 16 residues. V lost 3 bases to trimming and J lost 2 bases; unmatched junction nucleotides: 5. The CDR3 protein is CASSQASGGVPYEQYF. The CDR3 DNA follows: TGTGCCAGCAGCCAGGCTAGCGGGGGGGTTCCCTACGAGCAGTACTTC.

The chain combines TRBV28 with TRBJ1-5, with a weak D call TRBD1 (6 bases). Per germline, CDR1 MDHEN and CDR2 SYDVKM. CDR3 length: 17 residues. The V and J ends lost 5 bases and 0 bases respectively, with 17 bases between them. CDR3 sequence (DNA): TGTGCCAGCAGTCGAAGACAGGCCCCGTATAGCAATCAGCCCCAGCATTTT. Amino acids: CASSRRQAPYSNQPQHF.

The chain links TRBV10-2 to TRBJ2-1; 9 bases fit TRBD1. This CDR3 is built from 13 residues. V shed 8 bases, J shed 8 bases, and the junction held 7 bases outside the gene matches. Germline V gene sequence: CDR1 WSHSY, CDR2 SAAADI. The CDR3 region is CASRDRVQDEQFF. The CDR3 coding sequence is TGCGCCAGCCGGGACAGGGTTCAGGATGAGCAGTTCTTC.

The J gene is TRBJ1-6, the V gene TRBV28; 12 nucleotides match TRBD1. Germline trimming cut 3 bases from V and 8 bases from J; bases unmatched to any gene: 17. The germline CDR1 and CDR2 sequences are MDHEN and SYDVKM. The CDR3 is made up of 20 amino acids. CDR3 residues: CASSFAWDRGRASRDSPLHF. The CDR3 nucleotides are TGTGCCAGCAGTTTCGCCTGGGACAGGGGGCGAGCGAGTAGGGATTCACCCCTCCACTTT.

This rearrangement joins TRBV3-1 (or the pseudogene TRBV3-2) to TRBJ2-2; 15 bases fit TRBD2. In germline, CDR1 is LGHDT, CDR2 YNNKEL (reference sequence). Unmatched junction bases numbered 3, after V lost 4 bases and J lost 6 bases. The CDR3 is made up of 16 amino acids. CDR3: CASSRTSGRASGELFF. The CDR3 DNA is TGTGCCAGCAGCCGGACTAGCGGGAGGGCCTCCGGGGAGCTGTTTTTT.

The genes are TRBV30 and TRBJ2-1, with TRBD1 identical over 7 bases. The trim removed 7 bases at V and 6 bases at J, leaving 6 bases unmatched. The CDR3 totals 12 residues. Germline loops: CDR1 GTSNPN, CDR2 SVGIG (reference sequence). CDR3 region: CAFRQGPNEQFF. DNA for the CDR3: TGTGCCTTCCGACAGGGACCCAATGAGCAGTTCTTC.

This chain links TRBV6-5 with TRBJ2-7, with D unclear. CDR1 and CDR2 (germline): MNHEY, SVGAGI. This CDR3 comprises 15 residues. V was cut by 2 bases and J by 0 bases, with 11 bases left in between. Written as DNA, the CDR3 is TGTGCCAGCAGTTACCGCATACAGCACTCCTACGAGCAGTACTTC. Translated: CASSYRIQHSYEQYF.

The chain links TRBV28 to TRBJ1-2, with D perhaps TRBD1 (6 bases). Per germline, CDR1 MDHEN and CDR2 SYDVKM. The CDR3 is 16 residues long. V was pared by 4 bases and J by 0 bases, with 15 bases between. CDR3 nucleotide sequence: TGTGCCAGCAGTTCTCGTTATCAGGGGACTAACTATGGCTACACCTTC. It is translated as CASSSRYQGTNYGYTF.

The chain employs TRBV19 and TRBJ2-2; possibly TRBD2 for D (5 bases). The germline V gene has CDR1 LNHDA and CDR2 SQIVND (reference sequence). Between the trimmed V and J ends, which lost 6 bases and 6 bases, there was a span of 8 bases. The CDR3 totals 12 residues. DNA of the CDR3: TGTGCCAGTAGCACACTAGCCGGGGAGCTGTTTTTT. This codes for CASSTLAGELFF.

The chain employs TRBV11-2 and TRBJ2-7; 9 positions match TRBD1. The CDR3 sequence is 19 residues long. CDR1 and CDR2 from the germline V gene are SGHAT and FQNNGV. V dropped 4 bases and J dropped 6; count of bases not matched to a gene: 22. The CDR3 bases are TGTGCCAGCAGCTCGATAAAAGGGAAGGGACAGGGAATGATCGGCGAGCAGTACTTC. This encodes CASSSIKGKGQGMIGEQYF.

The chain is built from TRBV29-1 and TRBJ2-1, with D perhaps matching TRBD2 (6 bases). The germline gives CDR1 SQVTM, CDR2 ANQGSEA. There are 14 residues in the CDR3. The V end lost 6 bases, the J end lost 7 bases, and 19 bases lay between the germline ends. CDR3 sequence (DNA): TGCAGCGTGTTCGGTTACGAAGCGGGTAATGAGCAGTTCTTC. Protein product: CSVFGYEAGNEQFF.

The CDR3 bases are TGTGCCAGCAGCGTTGGCTTGGTAGCGGGGAGCACAGATACGCAGTATTTT. Translated, it gives CASSVGLVAGSTDTQYF. This rearrangement joins TRBV9 to TRBJ2-3; 8 bases align to TRBD2. There are 17 residues in the CDR3. Germline V gene lookup returns CDR1 SGDLS and CDR2 YYNGEE. The J segment lost 0 bases and the V segment lost 2 bases, leaving 8 bases of the junction unmatched. Variable domain in full (rest from reference TRBV9 and TRBJ2-3): DSGVTQTPKHLITATGQRVTLRCSPRSGDLSVYWYQQSLDQGLQFLIQYYNGEERAKGNILERFSAQQFPDLHSELNLSSLELGDSALYFCASSVGLVAGSTDTQYFGPGTRLTVL.

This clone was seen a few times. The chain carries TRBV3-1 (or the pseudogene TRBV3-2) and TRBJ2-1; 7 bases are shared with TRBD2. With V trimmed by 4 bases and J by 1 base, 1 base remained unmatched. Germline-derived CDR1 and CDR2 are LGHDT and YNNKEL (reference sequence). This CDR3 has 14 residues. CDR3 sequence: CASSPGGSYNEQFF. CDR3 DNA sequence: TGTGCCAGCAGCCCCGGGGGGTCCTACAATGAGCAGTTCTTC.

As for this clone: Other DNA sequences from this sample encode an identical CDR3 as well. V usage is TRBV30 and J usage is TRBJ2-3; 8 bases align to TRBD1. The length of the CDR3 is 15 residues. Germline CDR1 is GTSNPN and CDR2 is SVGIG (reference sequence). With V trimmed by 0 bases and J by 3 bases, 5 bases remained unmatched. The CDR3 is CAWSVGTGRTDTQYF. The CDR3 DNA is TGTGCCTGGAGTGTAGGGACAGGTAGGACAGATACGCAGTATTTT.